A selection of T cell receptor beta chains follows, all from one sample in a study of T cell repertoires in cytomegalovirus infection. TCRdb called the reads again in MiXCR, with one record for every CDR3 protein. The sample lists around 74,000 distinct CDR3 sequences; 3.5% to 4.5% were seen once. The specimen sequenced was PBMCs. The source is a human donor in good health (CMV status not recorded). Some clones in this sample may be carry-over from other donors' samples. Each CDR3 is given with its conserved first and last residue. A D gene is named only where the DNA matches it firmly. The listing skips clone size in some rows; elsewhere it reads once, few, many or a size class.

abundance | j_gene | d_gene | len | v_gene | CDR3aa | CDR3nt
many | TRBJ2-5 | - | 13 | TRBV20-1 | CSARLDLQETQYF | TGCAGTGCTAGGTTGGACTTACAAGAGACCCAGTACTTC
many | TRBJ1-3 | TRBD1 | 15 | TRBV7-2 | CASSFGQGAGNTIYF | TGTGCCAGCAGCTTTGGACAGGGGGCAGGAAACACCATATATTTT
many | TRBJ2-1 | - | 14 | TRBV27 | CASSFISTYNEQFF | TGTGCCAGCAGTTTTATAAGCACATACAATGAGCAGTTCTTC
many | TRBJ1-4 | - | 16 | TRBV19 | CASSPFGVGVNEKLFF | TGTGCCAGTAGCCCCTTTGGGGTCGGCGTGAATGAAAAACTGTTTTTT
many | TRBJ1-5 | - | 14 | TRBV19 | CASKDGWSDQPQHF | TGTGCCAGTAAGGACGGCTGGAGTGATCAGCCCCAGCATTTT
many | TRBJ2-5 | - | 15 | TRBV7-6 | CASSFRDAQGETQYF | TGTGCCAGCAGTTTTCGGGACGCCCAGGGAGAGACCCAGTACTTC
many | TRBJ2-1 | TRBD2 | 17 | TRBV5-6 | CASSLAGAGGPQNEQFF | TGTGCCAGCAGCTTGGCCGGGGCGGGGGGGCCTCAGAATGAGCAGTTCTTC
many | TRBJ1-5 | - | 17 | TRBV28 | CASSFPDRRSSNQPQHF | TGTGCCAGCAGTTTCCCGGACAGAAGAAGTAGCAATCAGCCCCAGCATTTT
many | TRBJ2-7 | - | 12 | TRBV7-9 | CASSPADYEQYF | TGTGCCAGCAGCCCAGCCGACTACGAGCAGTACTTC
many | TRBJ1-1 | - | 14 | TRBV12-3/TRBV12-4 | CASSPRTENTEAFF | TGTGCCAGCAGCCCTAGGACAGAAAACACTGAAGCTTTCTTT
many | TRBJ1-4 | - | 15 | TRBV27 | CASSFYGATNEKLFF | TGTGCCAGCAGTTTTTACGGGGCAACTAATGAAAAACTGTTTTTT
many | TRBJ2-7 | - | 13 | TRBV7-2 | CASSSRPSSEQYF | TGTGCCAGCAGCTCTAGACCCTCCTCCGAGCAGTACTTC
many | TRBJ1-2 | - | 14 | TRBV7-2 | CASSSSTGNYGYTF | TGTGCCAGCAGCTCCTCGACAGGAAATTATGGCTACACCTTC
many | TRBJ2-5 | - | 14 | TRBV7-2 | CASSSTGYRETQYF | TGTGCCAGCAGCTCTACAGGGTATCGAGAGACCCAGTACTTC
many | TRBJ2-3 | TRBD2 | 13 | TRBV2 | CAGNSGVRDTQYF | TGTGCCGGAAATAGCGGGGTCCGAGATACGCAGTATTTT
many | TRBJ1-5 | - | 14 | TRBV7-2 | CASSLGLSNQPQHF | TGTGCCAGCAGCCTAGGGTTAAGTAATCAGCCCCAGCATTTT
many | TRBJ1-1 | - | 14 | TRBV28 | CASSIGLMNTEAFF | TGTGCCAGCAGTATTGGACTGATGAACACTGAAGCTTTCTTT
- | TRBJ1-5 | TRBD1 | 13 | TRBV2 | CSSSDDRAQPQHF | TGTTCCAGCAGTGACGACAGGGCACAGCCGCAGCATTTT
many | TRBJ1-1 | - | 14 | TRBV12-3/TRBV12-4 | CASSLQGWMAEAFF | TGTGCCAGCAGTTTACAGGGTTGGATGGCTGAAGCTTTCTTT
many | TRBJ1-3 | - | 15 | TRBV7-2 | CASSLVDARGNTIYF | TGTGCCAGCAGCTTAGTGGACGCCAGGGGAAACACCATATATTTT
many | TRBJ2-3 | - | 15 | TRBV7-9 | CASSLDRGGTDTQYF | TGTGCCAGCAGCTTAGATCGGGGTGGCACAGATACGCAGTATTTT
many | TRBJ1-4 | TRBD1 | 13 | TRBV4-3 | CASSQGGTGKLFF | TGCGCCAGCAGCCAAGGTGGGACAGGAAAACTGTTTTTT
many | TRBJ1-5 | - | 15 | TRBV12-3/TRBV12-4 | CASKTRTPSNQPQHF | TGTGCCAGCAAGACCAGGACACCTAGCAATCAGCCCCAGCATTTT
many | TRBJ2-7 | - | 14 | TRBV20-1 | CSARVSGFAYEQYF | TGCAGTGCTAGAGTTTCGGGGTTCGCCTACGAGCAGTACTTC
many | TRBJ2-1 | TRBD2 | 17 | TRBV7-8 | CASSSDSGGAVLNEQFF | TGTGCCAGCAGCTCCGATAGCGGGGGGGCAGTGTTAAATGAGCAGTTCTTC